Listed below are T cell receptor beta chains from one sample, sequenced in a study of identical twins. A single record per CDR3 protein comes from TCRdb applying MiXCR to the 5' RACE reads. The sample contains roughly 350,000 distinct CDR3 sequences, 9% to 15% of which appear only once. These same data were also listed under a study on yellow fever vaccine responses in identical twins.

The material sequenced was CD8+ T cells sorted from blood. All receptors come from a woman aged 18-29 years in good health. Each CDR3 is given with its conserved first and last residue. Fields, in order: CDR3 DNA, CDR3 protein, clone size, J gene, D gene, V gene. The D gene is left open where the match is weak. Not every row has a clone size; where given, it reads once, few, many or a size class.

TGTGCCAGCAGTGAGGGGGCGACAGGGAATCAGCCCCAGCATTTT	CASSEGATGNQPQHF	.	TRBJ1-5	TRBD1	TRBV2
TGTGCCAGCAGTGAAGGAGGTTCCTACGAGCAGTACTTC	CASSEGGSYEQYF	few	TRBJ2-7	.	TRBV25-1
TGTGCCGCACCGGGACAGGGTGTCGCAGGGCGGCGAGAGACCCAGTACTTC	CAAPGQGVAGRRETQYF	.	TRBJ2-5	TRBD1	TRBV5-6
TGTGCCAGCAGCCCAGACGTTCAGGCTTTCTTT	CASSPDVQAFF	.	TRBJ1-1	.	TRBV7-9
TGTGCCAGCAGTGAAGTGGGACTGAGCTCCTACAATGAGCAGTTCTTC	CASSEVGLSSYNEQFF	.	TRBJ2-1	.	TRBV2
TGTGCCAGCAGCTCGACTCTCCCCACAGATACGCAGTATTTT	CASSSTLPTDTQYF	.	TRBJ2-3	.	TRBV7-9
TGTGCCAGCAGCCCACTAGCGGGGGGCACAGATACGCAGTATTTT	CASSPLAGGTDTQYF	many	TRBJ2-3	TRBD2	TRBV3-1
TGTGCCAGCAGCCAAGGCGGGGGGACTAGCGGGGTCCGGGGCAATGAGCAGTTCTTC	CASSQGGGTSGVRGNEQFF	.	TRBJ2-1	TRBD2	TRBV4-2
TGCAGCGTTCAGACAGGGGCGGGCACCGGGGAGCTGTTTTTT	CSVQTGAGTGELFF	.	TRBJ2-2	TRBD1	TRBV29-1
TGTGCCAGCAGTTTGGTAGGGCCACGGACCCAGTACTTC	CASSLVGPRTQYF	.	TRBJ2-5	.	TRBV27
TGTGCCAGCAGTACCCGGGACACCGGGGAGCTGTTTTTT	CASSTRDTGELFF	few	TRBJ2-2	.	TRBV6-1
TGTGCCAGCAGCGCCACCACAGGGCAGGTCTACGAGCAGTACTTC	CASSATTGQVYEQYF	.	TRBJ2-7	.	TRBV27
TGTGCCAGCAGTGAGTCCGGGGGGGGCTACGAGCAGTACTTC	CASSESGGGYEQYF	.	TRBJ2-7	TRBD2	TRBV2
TGCGCCAGCAGCGCCACCGGAGGGGTGGCAGATACGCAGTATTTT	CASSATGGVADTQYF	.	TRBJ2-3	.	TRBV5-1
TGTGCCAGCAGCCCCGGGACAGGGGAGGACACCATATATTTT	CASSPGTGEDTIYF	few	TRBJ1-3	TRBD1	TRBV11-2
TGTGCCACATCACTGCGGTCGACAGATACGCAGTATTTT	CATSLRSTDTQYF	once	TRBJ2-3	.	TRBV19
TGTGCCAGCAGCTTGGCCTTTTACAATGAGCAGTTCTTC	CASSLAFYNEQFF	.	TRBJ2-1	.	TRBV5-8
TGTGCCAGCAGCTTAACGGGGGGAGGTTGGTCCTACAATGAGCAGTTCTTC	CASSLTGGGWSYNEQFF	.	TRBJ2-1	.	TRBV7-3
TGCAGCGTTGAACAGGCGGGAGTGCCCTACAATGAGCAGTTCTTC	CSVEQAGVPYNEQFF	many	TRBJ2-1	TRBD2	TRBV29-1
TGTGCCAGCAGCTTGGACCCCCTAAGCGGGAGGTCTAGCAATGAGCAGTTCTTC	CASSLDPLSGRSSNEQFF	.	TRBJ2-1	TRBD2	TRBV5-5
TGTGCCAGCAGTCATAGCGGGAGTCGTTGGGAGACCCAGTACTTC	CASSHSGSRWETQYF	many	TRBJ2-5	TRBD2	TRBV12-3/TRBV12-4
TGTGCCAGCAGTGAAAGACAGGGGGCAAGGGCCCTCCACTTT	CASSERQGARALHF	.	TRBJ1-6	TRBD1	TRBV25-1
TGTGCCAGCAGTTTCCCCGTAAGGGAGCAGTACTTC	CASSFPVREQYF	few	TRBJ2-7	.	TRBV28
TGTGCCAGCAGTTACGGACAACTCAACTATGGCTACACCTTC	CASSYGQLNYGYTF	.	TRBJ1-2	.	TRBV6-2/TRBV6-3
TGTGCCAGCAGTTTGTCCAACAGGGGGCAGATCACAGATACGCAGTATTTT	CASSLSNRGQITDTQYF	.	TRBJ2-3	TRBD1	TRBV28
TGTGCCAGCAGCCCCAGCTCCCGGGGAGGCACAGATACGCAGTATTTT	CASSPSSRGGTDTQYF	.	TRBJ2-3	.	TRBV9
TGTGCCAGCAGTTACTCGGGTTCGGGGACCCAAGAGACCCAGTACTTC	CASSYSGSGTQETQYF	.	TRBJ2-5	.	TRBV6-5
TGCGCCAGCAGGTTGGACAGGGGGCTTCACAATGAGCAGTTCTTC	CASRLDRGLHNEQFF	few	TRBJ2-1	TRBD1	TRBV5-1
TGCGCCAGCAGCTCAACGGGAGGGCCGTACACCGGGGAGCTGTTTTTT	CASSSTGGPYTGELFF	.	TRBJ2-2	TRBD2	TRBV5-1
TGTGCCAGCAGCCAAGATTGGACAGGCGACAATGAGCAGTTCTTC	CASSQDWTGDNEQFF	few	TRBJ2-1	TRBD1	TRBV14
TGTGCCAGCAGCACCCGTCAGGGGGCGGCAGATACGCAGTATTTT	CASSTRQGAADTQYF	few	TRBJ2-3	TRBD1	TRBV11-3
TGCGCCAGCAGCCAAGCCGGGACTAGCGGACCCGGAGAGCAGTTCTTC	CASSQAGTSGPGEQFF	.	TRBJ2-1	TRBD2	TRBV4-1
TGCAGTGCTAGAGATCCGGGCTGGGGTCAGCCCCAGCATTTT	CSARDPGWGQPQHF	few	TRBJ1-5	.	TRBV20-1
TGTGCCAGCAGCCATCTCTCGAACCCAAACGGGGATGAGCAGTTCTTC	CASSHLSNPNGDEQFF	few	TRBJ2-1	.	TRBV5-6
TGTGCCAGCACCGGGGGGCTGAACCTACCCAAACAAGAGACCCAGTACTTC	CASTGGLNLPKQETQYF	few	TRBJ2-5	.	TRBV28
TGCAGTGCTAGAGATGAATACCAGCGGAGCACAGATACGCAGTATTTT	CSARDEYQRSTDTQYF	.	TRBJ2-3	.	TRBV20-1
TGCAGCGTTGTTGGGACTAGCGGCTGGTCTAGCACAGATACGCAGTATTTT	CSVVGTSGWSSTDTQYF	few	TRBJ2-3	TRBD2	TRBV29-1
TGTGCCAGCAGGGGTTTAGCCGACACTGAAGCTTTCTTT	CASRGLADTEAFF	.	TRBJ1-1	.	TRBV12-3/TRBV12-4
TGTGCCAGCAATGCCGAGAGCTCTGGAAACACCATATATTTT	CASNAESSGNTIYF	few	TRBJ1-3	.	TRBV6-1
TGCGCCAGCAGCTTGGTGGCGTACAATGAGCAGTTCTTC	CASSLVAYNEQFF	few	TRBJ2-1	.	TRBV5-1
TGTGCCATCAGACCGGGACCTAAGACTTACAATGAGCAGTTCTTC	CAIRPGPKTYNEQFF	.	TRBJ2-1	.	TRBV10-3
TGTGCCAGCAGTGAAAACGATTGGGATGGCTACACCTTC	CASSENDWDGYTF	.	TRBJ1-2	.	TRBV2
TGTGCCAGCGGCCAACCGGGAGCCACTAATGAAAAACTGTTTTTT	CASGQPGATNEKLFF	few	TRBJ1-4	.	TRBV6-1
TGCGCCAGCTGGGGAGGGGAGACCCAGTACTTC	CASWGGETQYF	many	TRBJ2-5	TRBD2	TRBV5-1
TGTGCCAGCCTTAAATTTCCGGTGTTCGGCGGTGGGGGCACCGGGGAGCTGTTTTTT	CASLKFPVFGGGGTGELFF	.	TRBJ2-2	.	TRBV11-1
TGCGCCAGCAGCTTGGAGGGGAGGGCCATGGATACGCAGTATTTT	CASSLEGRAMDTQYF	few	TRBJ2-3	TRBD2	TRBV5-1
TGTGCCAGCAGCTCCGGACAGGGGAACTCCTACGAGCAGTACTTC	CASSSGQGNSYEQYF	few	TRBJ2-7	TRBD1	TRBV5-6
TGTGCCAGCAGTGCAGGGACGGTCACCGGGGAGCTGTTTTTT	CASSAGTVTGELFF	.	TRBJ2-2	.	TRBV2
TGTGCCAGCAGCCAAAAGCGGGAGTTCTACAATGAGCAGTTCTTC	CASSQKREFYNEQFF	.	TRBJ2-1	TRBD2	TRBV28
TGTGCCAGCAGCTTAGATGCCCCCCAAGCGGGAGAGGGTAATGAGCAGTTCTTC	CASSLDAPQAGEGNEQFF	.	TRBJ2-1	TRBD2	TRBV11-2
TGCGCCAGCAGTGCGGGCGGGGGCAATCAGCCCCAGCATTTT	CASSAGGGNQPQHF	few	TRBJ1-5	.	TRBV10-2
TGTGCCAGCAGTCCTGGGGGGGGGACCGGGGAGCTGTTTTTT	CASSPGGGTGELFF	.	TRBJ2-2	TRBD2	TRBV12-3/TRBV12-4
TGTGCCAGCAGTTACTCAGGAGGACCCACCGGGGAGCTGTTTTTT	CASSYSGGPTGELFF	few	TRBJ2-2	.	TRBV6-5
TGTGCCAGCAGTTTATTTTCACAGGCCACAGATACGCAGTATTTT	CASSLFSQATDTQYF	.	TRBJ2-3	.	TRBV28
TGTGCCAGCTGTTGCAATCAGGGCGCCGATCCGAAGTTCTTC	CASCCNQGADPKFF	.	TRBJ2-1	.	TRBV2
TGTGCCAGCAGTTACTCGGGCGACCCGACGGGCTACACCTTC	CASSYSGDPTGYTF	many	TRBJ1-2	.	TRBV6-5
TGCGCCAGCAGCCAAGGGCCAGCAGAGGCTTTCTTT	CASSQGPAEAFF	many	TRBJ1-1	.	TRBV4-1